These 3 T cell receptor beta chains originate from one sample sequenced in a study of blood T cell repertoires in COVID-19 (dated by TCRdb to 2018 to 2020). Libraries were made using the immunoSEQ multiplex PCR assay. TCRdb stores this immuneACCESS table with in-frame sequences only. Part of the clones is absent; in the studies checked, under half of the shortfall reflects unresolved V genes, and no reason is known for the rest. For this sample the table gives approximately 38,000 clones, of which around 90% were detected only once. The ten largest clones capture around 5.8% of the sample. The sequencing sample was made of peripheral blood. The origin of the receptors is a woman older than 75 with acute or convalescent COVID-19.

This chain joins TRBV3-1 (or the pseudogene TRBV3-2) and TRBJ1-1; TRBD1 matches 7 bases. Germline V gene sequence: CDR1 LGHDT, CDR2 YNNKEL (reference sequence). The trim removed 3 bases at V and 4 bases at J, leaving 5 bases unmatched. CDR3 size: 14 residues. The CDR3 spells CASSHRSGGTEAFF. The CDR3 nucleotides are TGTGCCAGCAGCCATCGGTCAGGGGGCACTGAAGCTTTCTTT.

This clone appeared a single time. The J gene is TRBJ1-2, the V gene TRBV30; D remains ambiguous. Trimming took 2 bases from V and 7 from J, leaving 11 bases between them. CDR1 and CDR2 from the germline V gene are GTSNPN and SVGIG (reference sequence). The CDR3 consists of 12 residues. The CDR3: CAWSLGVGGYTF. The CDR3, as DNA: TGTGCCTGGAGTTTGGGAGTGGGTGGCTACACCTTC.

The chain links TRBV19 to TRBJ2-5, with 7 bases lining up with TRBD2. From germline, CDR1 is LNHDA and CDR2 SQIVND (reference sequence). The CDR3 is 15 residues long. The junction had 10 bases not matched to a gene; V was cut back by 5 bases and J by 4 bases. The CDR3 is CASSRRRWEGETQYF. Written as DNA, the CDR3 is TGTGCCAGTAGTCGCCGCCGGTGGGAGGGAGAGACCCAGTACTTC.